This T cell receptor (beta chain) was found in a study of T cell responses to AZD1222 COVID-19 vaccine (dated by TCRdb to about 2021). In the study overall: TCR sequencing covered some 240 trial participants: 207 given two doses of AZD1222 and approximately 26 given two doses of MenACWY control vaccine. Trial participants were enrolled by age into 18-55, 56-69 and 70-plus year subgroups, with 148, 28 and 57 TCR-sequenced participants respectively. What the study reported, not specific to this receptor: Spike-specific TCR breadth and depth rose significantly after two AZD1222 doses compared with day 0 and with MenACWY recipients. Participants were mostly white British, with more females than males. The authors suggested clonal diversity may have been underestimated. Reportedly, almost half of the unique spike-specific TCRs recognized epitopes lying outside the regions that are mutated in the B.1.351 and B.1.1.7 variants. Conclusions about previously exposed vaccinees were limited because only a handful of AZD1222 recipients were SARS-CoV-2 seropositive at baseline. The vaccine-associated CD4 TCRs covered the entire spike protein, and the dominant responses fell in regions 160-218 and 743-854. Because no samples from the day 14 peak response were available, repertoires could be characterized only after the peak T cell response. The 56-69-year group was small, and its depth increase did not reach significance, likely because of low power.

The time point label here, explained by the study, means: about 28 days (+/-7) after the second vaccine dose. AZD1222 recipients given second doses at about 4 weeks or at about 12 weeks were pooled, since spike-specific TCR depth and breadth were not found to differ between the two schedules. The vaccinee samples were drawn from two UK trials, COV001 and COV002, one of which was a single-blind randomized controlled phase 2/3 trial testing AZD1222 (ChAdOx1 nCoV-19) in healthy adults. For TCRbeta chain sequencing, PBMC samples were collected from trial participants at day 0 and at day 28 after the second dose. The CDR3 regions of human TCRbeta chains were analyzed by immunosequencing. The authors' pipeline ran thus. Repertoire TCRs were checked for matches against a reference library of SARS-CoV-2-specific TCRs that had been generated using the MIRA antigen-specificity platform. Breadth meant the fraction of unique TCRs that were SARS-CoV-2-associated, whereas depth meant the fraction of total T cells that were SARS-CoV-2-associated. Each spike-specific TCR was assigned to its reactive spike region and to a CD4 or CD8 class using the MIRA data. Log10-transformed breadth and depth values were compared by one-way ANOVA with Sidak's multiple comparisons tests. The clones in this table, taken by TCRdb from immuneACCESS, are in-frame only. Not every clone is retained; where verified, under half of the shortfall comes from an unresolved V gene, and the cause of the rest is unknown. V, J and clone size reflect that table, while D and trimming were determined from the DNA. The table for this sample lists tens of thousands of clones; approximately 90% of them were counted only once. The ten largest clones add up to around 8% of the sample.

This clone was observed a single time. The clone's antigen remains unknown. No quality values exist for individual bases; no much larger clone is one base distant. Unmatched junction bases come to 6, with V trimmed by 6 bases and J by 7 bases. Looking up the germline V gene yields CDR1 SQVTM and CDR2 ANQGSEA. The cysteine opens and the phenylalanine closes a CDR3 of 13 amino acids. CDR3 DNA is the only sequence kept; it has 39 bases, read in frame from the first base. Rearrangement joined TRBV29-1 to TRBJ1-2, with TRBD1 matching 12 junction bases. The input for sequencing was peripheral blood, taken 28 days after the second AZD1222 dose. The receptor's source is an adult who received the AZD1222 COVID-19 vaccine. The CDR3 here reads CSVPGQGASGYTF. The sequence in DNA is TGCAGCGTCCCGGGACAGGGGGCTTCTGGCTACACCTTC.